A single sample is the source of the 15 T cell receptor beta chains below, sequenced in a study of cytomegalovirus exposure and HLA in healthy donors. PCR used 60 Vbeta primers and 13 Jbeta primers. The table came from immunoSEQ multiplex PCR; TCRdb's copy has only in-frame clones and leaves some out. The repertoire includes about 190,000 clones, 79% of them detected once, and about 1.5% sits in the top ten. The sequenced sample was PBMCs. The receptors were sampled from a woman under 30 in good health and CMV-seronegative.

This chain connects TRBV7-3 to TRBJ2-7; a weak D match, TRBD1 (7 bases). Germline lookup yields CDR1 SGHTA and CDR2 FQGTGA. The CDR3 is 13 amino acids. The V and J ends lost 5 bases and 6 bases respectively, with 14 bases between them. The CDR3 coding sequence is TGTGCCAGCAGCGTTCAGGGGGGCGGCGAGCAGTACTTC. Its protein product is CASSVQGGGEQYF.

The V gene is TRBV7-9, the J gene TRBJ2-7, with D perhaps matching TRBD1 (5 bases). Trimming removed 7 bases at V and 6 bases at J, with 22 bases between. Looked up from germline, CDR1 is SEHNR and CDR2 is FQNEAQ (reference sequence). The CDR3 runs to 15 residues. The CDR3 nucleotides are TGTGCCAGCACCATTGACAGCCCGTTCGGGTCCGAGCAGTACTTC. Translating gives CASTIDSPFGSEQYF.

This clone was seen only once. This sequence joins TRBV9 and TRBJ2-1, with D possibly TRBD2 on 5 matching bases. The V gene's germline CDR1 is SGDLS and CDR2 YYNGEE. The germline V and J ends were trimmed by 0 bases and 6 bases, with 7 bases remaining between them. The CDR3 covers 13 residues. CDR3 protein: CASSVELVNEQFF. CDR3 DNA sequence: TGTGCCAGCAGCGTAGAACTAGTCAATGAGCAGTTCTTC.

This rearrangement joins TRBV15 to TRBJ1-5; perhaps TRBD1 as D (6 bases). Trimming shortened V by 3 bases and J by 4 bases, and 16 bases separated the two germline ends. The CDR3 sequence is 16 residues long. Germline assignment: CDR1 LNHNV and CDR2 YYDKDF (reference sequence). The CDR3 loop reads CATSSRRDRLNQPQHF. The CDR3 nucleotides are TGTGCCACCAGCAGCAGGCGTGACAGGCTTAATCAGCCCCAGCATTTT.

This chain uses TRBV30 with TRBJ2-7, with a possible D match to TRBD2 (6 bases). Trimming took 7 bases from V and 4 from J, leaving 11 bases between them. The CDR3 sequence is 11 residues long. Germline assignment: CDR1 GTSNPN and CDR2 SVGIG (reference sequence). CDR3 region: CALTGGYEQYF. The CDR3 DNA is TGTGCCTTGACCGGGGGTTACGAGCAGTACTTC. The full variable domain, rest sourced from reference TRBV30 and TRBJ2-7, is SQTIHQWPATLVQPVGSPLSLECTVEGTSNPNLYWYRQAAGRGLQLLFYSVGIGQISSEVPQNLSASRPQDRQFILSSKKLLLSDSGFYLCALTGGYEQYFGPGTRLTVT.

This chain uses TRBV5-1 with TRBJ2-7; TRBD1 aligns across 7 bases. Germline CDR1 SGHRS, CDR2 YFSETQ. The CDR3 contains 15 residues. Trimming removed 0 bases from V and 2 bases from J; junction bases left unmatched: 5. This chain's CDR3 is CASSLGLGGTYEQYF. CDR3 in DNA: TGCGCCAGCAGCTTGGGGCTAGGGGGCACCTACGAGCAGTACTTC.

The V and J genes are TRBV28 and TRBJ1-2, with D possibly being TRBD1 (5 bases). V gave up 3 bases and J gave up 8 bases, with 13 bases separating them. The V gene's germline CDR1 is MDHEN and CDR2 SYDVKM. This CDR3 region has 13 residues. The CDR3 spells CASSLLPGLGYTF. CDR3 coding DNA: TGTGCCAGCAGTTTGCTTCCGGGACTCGGCTACACCTTC.

J is TRBJ1-1 and V is TRBV4-1; weak D call: TRBD1 (6 bases). Germline values: CDR1 MGHRA, CDR2 YSYEKL. V lost 5 bases, J lost 7 bases, and 14 bases lay in between. CDR3 length: 13 amino acids. The CDR3 protein is CASSDLGTNEAFF. CDR3 nucleotide sequence: TGCGCCAGCAGCGACCTCGGGACAAATGAAGCTTTCTTT.

A word on this clone: At the DNA level, this CDR3 is encoded by other sequences in the same sample as well. V usage is TRBV29-1 and J usage is TRBJ2-5; 9 bases agree with TRBD1. CDR1 and CDR2 from the germline V gene are SQVTM and ANQGSEA. V was clipped by 5 bases and J by 5 bases; unmatched bases: 12. This CDR3 is built from 15 residues. The CDR3 sequence is CSVHETDRGGETQYF. Written as DNA, the CDR3 is TGCAGCGTTCACGAGACGGACAGGGGAGGGGAGACCCAGTACTTC.

There are a few counts of this clone. The chain is built from TRBV11-1 and TRBJ2-1; 10 nucleotides line up with TRBD1. The CDR3 consists of 15 residues. The V gene end was trimmed by 3 bases and the J gene end by 8 bases; junction bases not matched to a gene: 7. Germline CDR1 reads SGHAT; CDR2 reads FQDESV (reference sequence). CDR3 sequence: CASSLGTGDGHEQFF. Here the CDR3 DNA reads TGTGCCAGCAGCTTGGGGACAGGGGATGGCCATGAGCAGTTCTTC.

The chain couples TRBV19 to TRBJ1-1; 7 nucleotides line up with TRBD1. With V trimmed by 2 bases and J by 1 base, 4 bases remained unmatched. This CDR3 contains 15 residues. Germline-derived CDR1 and CDR2 are LNHDA and SQIVND (reference sequence). The CDR3 coding sequence is TGTGCCAGTAGTATAACAGGGGTAGGGAACACTGAAGCTTTCTTT. Translating it yields CASSITGVGNTEAFF.

This chain joins TRBV5-4 and TRBJ2-5; the D is unclear. Germline loops: CDR1 SGHNT, CDR2 YYREEE (reference sequence). The CDR3 consists of 15 residues. V lost 4 bases, J lost 2 bases, and 15 bases lay in between. CDR3: CASSTPLAPQETQYF. The DNA of the CDR3 is TGTGCCAGCAGCACTCCCCTTGCACCTCAAGAGACCCAGTACTTC.

This rearrangement joins TRBV2 to TRBJ2-2; D gene uncertain. The germline V gene has CDR1 SNHLY and CDR2 FYNNEI. The CDR3 has 14 amino acids. Trimming left V 4 bases short and J 1 base short, with 7 bases between. The CDR3 loop is CASSGAENTGELFF. In nucleotides, the CDR3 is TGTGCCAGCAGTGGCGCGGAGAACACCGGGGAGCTGTTTTTT.

CDR3 amino acids: CASSDRRALNYEQYF. The CDR3 DNA reads as TGTGCCAGCAGCGATCGTAGAGCGCTAAATTACGAGCAGTACTTC. The chain uses TRBV27 and TRBJ2-7; D is undetermined. Germline V gives CDR1 MNHEY, CDR2 SMNVEV (reference sequence). This CDR3 is built from 15 residues. V lost 6 bases to trimming and J lost 4 bases, with 19 bases between them.

This clone was seen a few times. J is TRBJ2-1 and V is TRBV19; 9 bases are shared with TRBD1. Losses at the gene ends were 7 bases for V and 4 bases for J; bases not matched to a gene: 5. Germline lookup yields CDR1 LNHDA and CDR2 SQIVND (reference sequence). This CDR3 spans 14 amino acids. The CDR3 spells CASMPGQGYNEQFF. Here the CDR3 DNA reads TGTGCCAGTATGCCGGGACAGGGATACAATGAGCAGTTCTTC.